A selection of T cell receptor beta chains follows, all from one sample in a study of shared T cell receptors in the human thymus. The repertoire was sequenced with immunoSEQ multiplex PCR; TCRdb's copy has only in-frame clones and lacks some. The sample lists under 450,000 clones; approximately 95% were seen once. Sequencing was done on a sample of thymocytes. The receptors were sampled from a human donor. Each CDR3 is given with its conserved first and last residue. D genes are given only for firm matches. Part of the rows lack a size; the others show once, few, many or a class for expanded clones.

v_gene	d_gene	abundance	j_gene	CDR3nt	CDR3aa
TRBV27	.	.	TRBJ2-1	TGTGCCAGCGGGGTGACTGACGAGCAGTTCTTC	CASGVTDEQFF
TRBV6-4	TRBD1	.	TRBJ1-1	TGTGCCAATCAGGGGGCGAGGTTGACTGAAGCTTTCTTT	CANQGARLTEAFF
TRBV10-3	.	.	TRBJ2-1	TGTGCCATCAGTAGACGCCGAAGCTCCTACAATGAGCAGTTCTTC	CAISRRRSSYNEQFF
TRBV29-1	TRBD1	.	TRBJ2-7	TGCAGCGTTCTGGGACAGGGGCCCTACGAGCAGTACTTC	CSVLGQGPYEQYF
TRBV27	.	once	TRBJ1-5	TGTGCCAGCAGTTTATCCCCCTATCAGCCCCAGCATTTT	CASSLSPYQPQHF
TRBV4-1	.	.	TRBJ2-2	TGCGCCAGCAGCCCTAGCAGCGCGAACACCGGGGAGCTGTTTTTT	CASSPSSANTGELFF
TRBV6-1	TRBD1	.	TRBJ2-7	TGTGCCAGCAGTGTGCCCTCCACGACAGGGTATATTCACGAGCAGTACTTC	CASSVPSTTGYIHEQYF
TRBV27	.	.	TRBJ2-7	TGTGCCAGCAGTTTATACCCCAGCTACGAGCAGTACTTC	CASSLYPSYEQYF
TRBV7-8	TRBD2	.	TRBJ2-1	TGTGCCAGCAGCTTAGTCTCCCCGAGACTAGCGGGAGGAGGCAATGAGCAGTTCTTC	CASSLVSPRLAGGGNEQFF
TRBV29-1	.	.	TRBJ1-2	TGCAGCGTTGAGGTGGGCTATGGCTACACCTTC	CSVEVGYGYTF
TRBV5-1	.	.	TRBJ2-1	TGCGCCAGCAGCCTCGGGCCGAACAATGAGCAGTTCTTC	CASSLGPNNEQFF
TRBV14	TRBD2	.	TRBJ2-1	TGTGCCAGCAGCCAACAAACTAGCGGGAGTACCGGCAATGAGCAGTTCTTC	CASSQQTSGSTGNEQFF
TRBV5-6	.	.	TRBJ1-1	TGTGCCAGCAGCTTGACCTATAGAGGACGGAAGAACACTGAAGCTTTCTTT	CASSLTYRGRKNTEAFF
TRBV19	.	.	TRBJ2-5	TGTGCCAGTAGTATGTCGGGGGTCGAGACCCAGTACTTC	CASSMSGVETQYF
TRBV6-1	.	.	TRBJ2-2	TGTGCCAGCAGTGAACTAGTGGGGAACACCGGGGAGCTGTTTTTT	CASSELVGNTGELFF
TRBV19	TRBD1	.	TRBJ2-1	TGTGCCAGTAGTCAACAGGGGGGCTATGAGCAGTTCTTC	CASSQQGGYEQFF
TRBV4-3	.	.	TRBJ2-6	TGCGCCAGCAGCCCTGGCCAGCGGGCGTGGGGGGCCAACGTCCTGACTTTC	CASSPGQRAWGANVLTF
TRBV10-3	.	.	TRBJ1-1	TGTGCCATCAGTGAGAATCGACTTGGCGGCACTGAAGCTTTCTTT	CAISENRLGGTEAFF
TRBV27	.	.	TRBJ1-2	TGTGCCAGCAGTTTCTCCAGGAGTTCCTATGGCTACACCTTC	CASSFSRSSYGYTF
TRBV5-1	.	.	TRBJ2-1	TGCGCCAGCAGCTTGGGGACCGGGTTTGAGCAGTTCTTC	CASSLGTGFEQFF
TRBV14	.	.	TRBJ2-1	TGTGCCAGCAGCCAGGGATTGCGAGGGAGAAGCTCCTACAATGAGCAGTTCTTC	CASSQGLRGRSSYNEQFF
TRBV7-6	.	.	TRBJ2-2	TGTGCCAGCAGCTTAGCCGGGACTGCCCGCGGGGAGCTGTTTTTT	CASSLAGTARGELFF
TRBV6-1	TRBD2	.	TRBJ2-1	TGTGCCAGCAGTGAAGAAGGGGGGGGGACTAGTTACGTCGGACGGTTCTTC	CASSEEGGGTSYVGRFF
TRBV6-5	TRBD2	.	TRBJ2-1	TGTGCCAGCAGTTTTCAACTTAGCGGGAGGTACAATGAGCAGTTCTTC	CASSFQLSGRYNEQFF
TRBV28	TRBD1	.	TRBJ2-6	TGTGCCAGTAAGGGGGCCCAGCTGCCTGGGGCCAACGTCCTGACTTTC	CASKGAQLPGANVLTF
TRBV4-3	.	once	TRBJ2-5	TGCGCCAGCAGCCAACCCGGTAGGAAGACCCAGTACTTC	CASSQPGRKTQYF
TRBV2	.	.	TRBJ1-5	TGTGCCAGCAGTGAAGCGCTTTGGGCAATAAATCAGCCCCAGCATTTT	CASSEALWAINQPQHF
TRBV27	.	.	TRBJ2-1	TGTGCCAGCAGTTTGGTATGGGGGCCCCTCGGGAATGAGCAGTTCTTC	CASSLVWGPLGNEQFF
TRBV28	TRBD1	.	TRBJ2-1	TGTGCCAGCAGTCCCACCTCGGACAGGGCGCCTGAAAGTGAGCAGTTCTTC	CASSPTSDRAPESEQFF
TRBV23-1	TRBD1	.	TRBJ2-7	TGCGCCAGCAGTCCCTACACAGGGGGCCAGGAATTTTACGAGCAGTACTTC	CASSPYTGGQEFYEQYF
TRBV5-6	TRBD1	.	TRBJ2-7	TGTGCCAGCATTGGACAGGGAGACTACGAGCAGTACTTC	CASIGQGDYEQYF
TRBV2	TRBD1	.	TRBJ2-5	TGTGCCAGCAGCCTTGGGACAGGACAAGAGACCCAGTACTTC	CASSLGTGQETQYF
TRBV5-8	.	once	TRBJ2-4	TGTGCCAGCAGCTTGGGACCTATTCGGGGGATCGGTAGCAAAAACATTCAGTACTTC	CASSLGPIRGIGSKNIQYF
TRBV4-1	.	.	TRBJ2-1	TGCGCCAGCAGCCAAGTTTCCCCCGCTGAGCAGTTCTTC	CASSQVSPAEQFF
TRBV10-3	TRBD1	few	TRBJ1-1	TGTGCCATCAGTGATGTCAACAGGGGAATGAACACTGAAGCTTTCTTT	CAISDVNRGMNTEAFF
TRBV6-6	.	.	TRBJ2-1	TGTGCCAGCAGTTACGACAAGTCCTACAATGAGCAGTTCTTC	CASSYDKSYNEQFF
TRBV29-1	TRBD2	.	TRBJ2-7	TGCAGCGTTGAGGGCACGGGAGGGCCCTCGTACGAGCAGTACTTC	CSVEGTGGPSYEQYF
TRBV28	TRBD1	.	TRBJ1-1	TGTGCCAGCAGGGGACAGATAAACACTGAAGCTTTCTTT	CASRGQINTEAFF
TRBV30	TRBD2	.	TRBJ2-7	TGTGCCTGGAGCGGTGGCGGGGGGGACACCTACGAGCAGTACTTC	CAWSGGGGDTYEQYF
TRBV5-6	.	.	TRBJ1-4	TGTGCCAGCTCTAATGAAAAACTGTTTTTT	CASSNEKLFF
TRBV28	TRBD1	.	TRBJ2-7	TGTGCCAGCGCGGCCGGGACAGAAGTTCCTACGGGGCAGTACTTC	CASAAGTEVPTGQYF
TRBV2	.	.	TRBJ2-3	TGTGCCAGCAGTCATCACACTGCCGGGGCGTTGTGGCAGTATTTT	CASSHHTAGALWQYF
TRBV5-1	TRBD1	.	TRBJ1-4	TGCGCCAGCAGCCTCTACAGGGGTGGTAATGAAAAACTGTTTTTT	CASSLYRGGNEKLFF
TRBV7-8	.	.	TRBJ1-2	TGTGCCAGCAGCTTAATTGAGAACAGGGATCGGCACTACACCTTC	CASSLIENRDRHYTF
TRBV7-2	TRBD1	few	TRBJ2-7	TGTGCCAGCAGCTTATGGGGACAGGGCGTCGACGAGCAGTACTTC	CASSLWGQGVDEQYF
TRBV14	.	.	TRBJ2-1	TGTGCCAGCAGCCCTCGGACAGCCCATGAGCAGTTCTTC	CASSPRTAHEQFF
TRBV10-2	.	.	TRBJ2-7	TGCGCCACCGTGGGGGCTAGTTCCCCCTACGAGCAGTACTTC	CATVGASSPYEQYF
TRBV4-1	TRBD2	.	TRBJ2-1	TGCGCCAGCAGCCAGAGGTTCCGGGAGGGCCGAAACAATGAGCAGTTCTTC	CASSQRFREGRNNEQFF
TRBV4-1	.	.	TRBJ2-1	TGCGCCAGCAGCCAAGACCTAGTCGACATTAAAGCCAATGAGCAGTTCTTC	CASSQDLVDIKANEQFF
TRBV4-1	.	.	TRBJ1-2	TGCGCCAGCAGCCAAGCCTATAACTATGGCTACACCTTC	CASSQAYNYGYTF
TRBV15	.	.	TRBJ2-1	TGTGCCACCAGCGTCCCCGCCCACAATGAGCAGTTCTTC	CATSVPAHNEQFF
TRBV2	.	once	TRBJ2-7	TGTGCCAGCACGGGCCCCGGCGCGCCTGACTTTTACGAGCAGTACTTC	CASTGPGAPDFYEQYF
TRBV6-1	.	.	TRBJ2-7	TGTGCCAGCAGTTCCACCCGAGTATACTACGAGCAGTACTTC	CASSSTRVYYEQYF
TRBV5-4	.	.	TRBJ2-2	TGTGCCAGCAGCTTGGTGCAGGGCACCGGGGAGCTGTTTTTT	CASSLVQGTGELFF
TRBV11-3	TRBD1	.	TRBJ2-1	TGTGCCAGCAGCTTAGGGACAGGGGGCTCCTACAATGAGCAGTTCTTC	CASSLGTGGSYNEQFF
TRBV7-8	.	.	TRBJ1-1	TGTGCCAGCAGCTTAGTAGGGGCGTACACTGAAGCTTTCTTT	CASSLVGAYTEAFF
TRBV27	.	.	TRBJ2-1	TGTGCCAGCGCTGTATCGGATCCCTACAATGAGCAGTTCTTC	CASAVSDPYNEQFF